What follows are 21 T cell receptor beta chains derived from one specimen sequenced in a study of radiotherapy plus CTLA-4 blockade in lung cancer. Generated by immunoSEQ multiplex PCR, the TCRdb table keeps only in-frame clones and is missing some. Of approximately 30,000 clones in the sample, approximately 75% were seen once. The specimen was peripheral blood, collected from a patient treated with radiotherapy plus ipilimumab. Source of these receptors: a human donor with non-small cell lung cancer that progressed on radiotherapy plus ipilimumab.

CDR3 sequence: CASSLGDRASEDEQFF. The CDR3 nucleotides read TGTGCCAGCAGTCTTGGGGACAGGGCGTCCGAGGATGAGCAGTTCTTC. The gene calls are TRBV28 and TRBJ2-1, with 9 bases matching TRBD1. The CDR3 loop spans 16 amino acids. Germline-derived CDR1 and CDR2 are MDHEN and SYDVKM. The V gene end was trimmed by 5 bases and the J gene end by 8 bases; junction bases not matched to a gene: 13. The variable domain in full, with the rest retrieved from reference TRBV28 and TRBJ2-1, is DVKVTQSSRYLVKRTGEKVFLECVQDMDHENMFWYRQDPGLGLRLIYFSYDVKMKEKGDIPEGYSVSREKKERFSLILESASTNQTSMYLCASSLGDRASEDEQFFGPGTRLTVL.

The chain uses TRBV6-5 and TRBJ1-2, with 11 bases fitting TRBD1. The germline CDR1 and CDR2 sequences are MNHEY and SVGAGI. V dropped 5 bases and J dropped 4; count of bases not matched to a gene: 6. This CDR3 comprises 15 residues. CDR3: CASSKGQGARYGYTF. The CDR3, as DNA: TGTGCCAGCAGTAAAGGACAGGGGGCGCGCTATGGCTACACCTTC.

The chain carries TRBV27 and TRBJ1-2, with D possibly TRBD1 on 5 matching bases. Per the germline V gene, CDR1 is MNHEY and CDR2 is SMNVEV (reference sequence). V lost 3 bases and J lost 7, with 15 bases in between. The CDR3 runs 14 residues. As DNA, the CDR3 is TGTGCCAGCAGTTTCAGGGAACCCCCCGGTGGCTACACCTTC. Its protein product is CASSFREPPGGYTF.

The V gene is TRBV6-5, the J gene TRBJ1-1; D gene unclear. The CDR3 extends over 13 amino acids. The germline CDR1 and CDR2 sequences are MNHEY and SVGAGI. Trimming left V 0 bases short and J 5 bases short, with 7 bases between. The CDR3 region is CASSYSPGTEAFF. CDR3 in DNA: TGTGCCAGCAGTTACTCGCCGGGGACTGAAGCTTTCTTT.

By sample fraction, this clone is medium-sized. V is TRBV4-1 and J is TRBJ2-3; 8 bases agree with TRBD2. Per germline, CDR1 MGHRA and CDR2 YSYEKL. With 0 bases clipped from V and 0 bases from J, the junction kept 5 bases outside the gene matches. The CDR3 extends over 17 amino acids. In DNA form, the CDR3 reads TGCGCCAGCAGCCAAGAGGGACTAGTCTCTAGCACAGATACGCAGTATTTT. Translated: CASSQEGLVSSTDTQYF.

This chain links TRBV29-1 with TRBJ1-2, with 7 bases lining up with TRBD1. Unmatched junction bases numbered 7, after V lost 6 bases and J lost 3 bases. Per the germline V gene, CDR1 is SQVTM and CDR2 is ANQGSEA. The CDR3 totals 13 residues. The DNA for the CDR3 is TGCAGCGTCGGGACAGCAACCGACTATGGCTACACCTTC. Protein: CSVGTATDYGYTF.

The V call is TRBV19, the J call TRBJ2-1, with TRBD2 matching 10 bases. CDR1 and CDR2 (germline): LNHDA, SQIVND (reference sequence). This CDR3 comprises 16 residues. After removal of 5 bases from V and 9 bases from J, the junction contained 13 bases not matched to a gene. CDR3 sequence: CASSSLTAGGGIEQFF. For the CDR3, the DNA is TGTGCCAGTAGTTCCCTGACAGCGGGGGGGGGTATTGAGCAGTTCTTC.

J is TRBJ2-2 and V is TRBV9, with 8 nucleotides matching TRBD2. V was pared by 4 bases and J by 7 bases, with 12 bases of the junction left unmatched. Germline V CDR1 and CDR2: SGDLS, YYNGEE. The CDR3 totals 16 residues. CDR3 nucleotide sequence: TGTGCCAGCAGCACAAGCGGGGGACCGGGGAACGGGGAGCTGTTTTTT. Protein product: CASSTSGGPGNGELFF. The full variable domain, in which reference TRBV9 and TRBJ2-2 provide the parts outside the CDR3, is DSGVTQTPKHLITATGQRVTLRCSPRSGDLSVYWYQQSLDQGLQFLIQYYNGEERAKGNILERFSAQQFPDLHSELNLSSLELGDSALYFCASSTSGGPGNGELFFGEGSRLTVL.

This clone has only one observation. The chain employs TRBV5-5 and TRBJ1-1; TRBD1 matches 7 bases. The CDR3 runs to 16 residues. Trimming cost V 3 bases and J 2 bases; bases outside gene matches: 10. CDR1 and CDR2 from the germline V gene are SGHKS and YYEKEE (reference sequence). For the CDR3, the DNA is TGTGCCAGCAGCTCCCGACAGGGAAGCGGAAACACTGAAGCTTTCTTT. Amino acid sequence: CASSSRQGSGNTEAFF.

This clone appeared a single time. The J gene is TRBJ2-3, the V gene TRBV2; D is uncertain. The germline gives CDR1 SNHLY, CDR2 FYNNEI. Trimming pared 6 bases from V and 1 base from J, leaving 11 bases between. This CDR3 comprises 14 residues. The CDR3 nucleotides read TGTGCCAGCAGCGTTCTCCGAGGCACAGATACGCAGTATTTT. It specifies CASSVLRGTDTQYF.

The CDR3, as DNA: TGTGCCAGCAGCTTAGTCTACAGTATGAACACTGAAGCTTTCTTT. Its protein is CASSLVYSMNTEAFF. The chain is built from TRBV7-9 and TRBJ1-1; D is ambiguous. The CDR3 spans 15 residues. V lost 1 base to trimming and J lost 0 bases, with 9 bases between them. The V gene's germline CDR1 is SEHNR and CDR2 FQNEAQ (reference sequence). Full variable domain (outside the CDR3, taken from reference TRBV7-9 and TRBJ1-1): DTGVSQNPRHKITKRGQNVTFRCDPISEHNRLYWYRQTLGQGPEFLTYFQNEAQLEKSRLLSDRFSAERPKGSFSTLEIQRTEQGDSAMYLCASSLVYSMNTEAFFGQGTRLTVV.

V gene TRBV4-1 combines with J gene TRBJ2-7, with TRBD1 matching over 8 bases. V shed 2 bases and J 2 bases; nucleotides not matched to a gene: 8. Germline V gives CDR1 MGHRA, CDR2 YSYEKL. CDR3 length equals 16 residues. The CDR3 spells CASSQTILRGPYEQYF. In nucleotides, the CDR3 is TGCGCCAGCAGCCAAACCATACTCAGGGGGCCCTACGAGCAGTACTTC.

To note about this clone: In this CDR3 the conserved last residue, phenylalanine or tryptophan, is missing, so a read error is likely. This chain uses TRBV6-1 with TRBJ2-7, with TRBD1 matching over 9 bases. The CDR3 sequence is 16 residues long. With V trimmed by 4 bases and J by 3 bases, 10 bases remained unmatched. The germline CDR1 and CDR2 sequences are MNHNS and SASEGT. CDR3 in DNA: TGTGCCAGCAGTGTCCCCGGGACAGGGCCCCGCTACGAGCAGTACCTC. Its protein is CASSVPGTGPRYEQYL.

The V call is TRBV19, the J call TRBJ1-1; D possibly corresponds to TRBD1 (6 bases). V lost 7 bases and J 4 bases, leaving 10 bases between the germline ends. The CDR3 is made up of 12 amino acids. CDR1 is LNHDA and CDR2 is SQIVND in the germline V gene (reference sequence). The CDR3 loop is CASIRGTTEAFF. Written as DNA, the CDR3 is TGTGCCAGTATTAGGGGGACCACTGAAGCTTTCTTT.

V is TRBV23-1 and J is TRBJ1-6; D perhaps matches TRBD1 (5 bases). TRBV23-1 is known as an ORF, though its function is uncertain. The CDR3 is made up of 16 amino acids. Trimming took 0 bases from V and 7 from J, leaving 13 bases between them. CDR3 sequence reads: CASSQSQVRENSPLHF. CDR3 sequence (DNA): TGCGCCAGCAGTCAATCTCAGGTCAGGGAAAATTCACCCCTCCACTTT.

The V and J genes are TRBV13 and TRBJ1-6, with 7 nucleotides matching TRBD1. Germline CDR1 PRHDT, CDR2 FYEKMQ (reference sequence). Germline trimming cut 5 bases from V and 6 bases from J; bases unmatched to any gene: 4. The CDR3 is 14 amino acids. The CDR3 spells CASSQGQINSPLHF. CDR3 sequence (DNA): TGTGCCAGCAGCCAGGGACAGATTAATTCACCCCTCCACTTT.

The V and J genes are TRBV5-1 and TRBJ2-1; 7 bases are shared with TRBD2. The CDR3 consists of 16 residues. Per the germline V gene, CDR1 is SGHRS and CDR2 is YFSETQ. Losses at the gene ends were 0 bases for V and 6 bases for J; bases not matched to a gene: 9. The CDR3 reads CASSLVGQRGSNEQFF. CDR3 DNA sequence: TGCGCCAGCAGCTTGGTCGGCCAGCGGGGATCCAATGAGCAGTTCTTC.

V usage is TRBV2 and J usage is TRBJ2-7, with 11 positions matching TRBD2. V shed 6 bases and J 0 bases; nucleotides not matched to a gene: 10. CDR1 is SNHLY, CDR2 FYNNEI, per germline. This CDR3 is 17 amino acids long. The CDR3 nucleotides read TGTGCCAGCAGCGCCCTAGCGGGGGGTCCGAGCTCCTACGAGCAGTACTTC. Its translation: CASSALAGGPSSYEQYF.

This rearrangement joins TRBV4-1 to TRBJ1-2; D is unresolved. The V and J ends lost 0 bases and 4 bases respectively, with 12 bases between them. This CDR3 has 15 residues. Germline CDR1 and CDR2: MGHRA and YSYEKL. CDR3 bases: TGCGCCAGCAGCCAAGATGCAGGTTCTTTCTATGGCTACACCTTC. This sequence encodes CASSQDAGSFYGYTF.

The chain uses TRBV5-1 and TRBJ2-1; 9 bases line up with TRBD2. V shed 0 bases, J shed 10 bases, and the junction held 8 bases outside the gene matches. Germline lookup yields CDR1 SGHRS and CDR2 YFSETQ. CDR3 length: 15 residues. The chain's CDR3 is CASSLALSGGWEQFF. The DNA of the CDR3 is TGCGCCAGCAGCTTGGCCCTTAGCGGGGGTTGGGAGCAGTTCTTC.

There are a few counts of this clone. This rearrangement joins TRBV9 to TRBJ1-2, with no clear D. The CDR3 loop spans 15 amino acids. V was clipped by 3 bases and J by 2 bases, with 14 bases between them. The germline V gene has CDR1 SGDLS and CDR2 YYNGEE. The CDR3 nucleotides read TGTGCCAGCAGCGAAGCAGCGGCTGGGAACTATGGCTACACCTTC. This encodes CASSEAAAGNYGYTF.